What follows are 11 T cell receptor beta chains derived from one specimen sequenced in a study of CD8 T cells in ankylosing spondylitis. The study, taken as a whole, reports: One TCR beta motif, made up of eight or nine highly homologous variants, appeared characteristic of ankylosing spondylitis blood.

The antigens for these receptors are not known. TCRdb processed the 5' RACE reads anew with MiXCR; each CDR3 protein has one entry. Of roughly 90,000 distinct CDR3 sequences in the sample, about 9% were seen once. The sequencing input was blood, either unsorted or a sorted T cell fraction (not recorded which). The receptors derive from a male donor with ankylosing spondylitis.

This clonotype was counted a few times. This chain uses TRBV27 with TRBJ2-5; 7 positions agree with TRBD2. Unmatched junction bases numbered 6, after V lost 6 bases and J lost 2 bases. This CDR3 spans 14 amino acids. Germline CDR1 is MNHEY and CDR2 is SMNVEV (reference sequence). This chain's CDR3 is CASSPTRGQETQYF. CDR3 bases: TGTGCCAGCAGCCCTACGCGGGGGCAAGAGACCCAGTACTTC.

This clonotype was observed a few times. The chain couples TRBV20-1 to TRBJ2-1, with no clear D. This CDR3 comprises 12 residues. Trimming stripped 1 base from V and 9 bases from J, with 10 bases between. CDR1 DFQATT and CDR2 SNEGSKA come from the germline V gene (reference sequence). This chain's CDR3 is CSARVDLAEQFF. CDR3 bases: TGCAGTGCTAGAGTAGATCTCGCTGAGCAGTTCTTC.

This clonotype came up a few times. The gene calls are TRBV30 and TRBJ2-1; D possibly uses TRBD1 or TRBD2 (6 bases each). Trimming pared 3 bases from V and 9 bases from J, leaving 12 bases between. CDR3 length equals 12 residues. The germline gives CDR1 GTSNPN, CDR2 SVGIG (reference sequence). CDR3 sequence: CAWSAGGGEQFF. DNA for the CDR3: TGTGCCTGGAGCGCTGGAGGGGGTGAGCAGTTCTTC.

This clonotype showed up many times. The chain joins TRBV24-1 to TRBJ2-1; TRBD2 matches at 7 bases. Trimming took 6 bases from V and 2 from J; bases not matched to a gene: 3. Germline V CDR1 and CDR2: KGHDR, SFDVKD. This CDR3 contains 14 residues. Here the CDR3 reads CATSRGRAYNEQFF. As DNA, the CDR3 is TGTGCCACCAGTCGAGGGAGGGCCTACAATGAGCAGTTCTTC.

This clonotype was seen a handful of times. The chain links TRBV9 to TRBJ1-2; 10 nucleotides line up with TRBD1. The CDR3 sequence is 15 residues long. With V trimmed by 1 base and J by 4 bases, 4 bases remained unmatched. Per germline, CDR1 SGDLS and CDR2 YYNGEE. CDR3 residues: CASSVTGTGVYGYTF. The DNA of the CDR3 is TGTGCCAGCAGCGTAACCGGGACAGGGGTCTATGGCTACACCTTC.

The chain uses TRBV2 and TRBJ2-5; unclear D gene. V was pared by 5 bases and J by 2 bases, with 6 bases between. Per germline, CDR1 SNHLY and CDR2 FYNNEI. CDR3 length equals 12 residues. DNA of the CDR3: TGTGCCAGCAGTCGCATGCAAGAGACCCAGTACTTC. Its translation: CASSRMQETQYF.

This clonotype came up a few times. The V and J genes are TRBV19 and TRBJ1-2, with D possibly being TRBD1 (5 bases). The V gene lost 7 bases and the J gene lost 1 base, with 13 bases spanning the gap. CDR1 and CDR2 (germline): LNHDA, SQIVND (reference sequence). The CDR3 length is 14 residues. CDR3 region: CASMWGIDNYGYTF. The CDR3 nucleotides read TGTGCCAGTATGTGGGGGATCGATAACTATGGCTACACCTTC.

In this sample, this clonotype turned up many times. The chain couples TRBV12-3 or TRBV12-4 to TRBJ2-7; D may be TRBD2 (5 bases). The V and J ends lost 6 bases and 6 bases respectively, with 18 bases between them. CDR3 size: 14 residues. CDR3 sequence: CASSPPTNSLEQYV. As DNA, the CDR3 is TGTGCCAGCAGCCCACCGACTAACTCCCTCGAGCAGTACGTC.

The V call is TRBV12-2, the J call TRBJ1-1. TRBV12-2 is a recognized pseudogene. This CDR3 comprises 14 residues. CDR3 sequence reads: CASRFRALNTEAFF. The CDR3 bases are TGTGCAAGTCGCTTCCGGGCCTTGAACACTGAAGCTTTCTTT.

This clonotype was found many times. The rearrangement joins TRBV4-1 to TRBJ2-5; no firm D call. Per the germline V gene, CDR1 is MGHRA and CDR2 is YSYEKL. Trimming took 2 bases from V and 3 from J, leaving 7 bases between them. The CDR3 sequence is 13 residues long. CDR3 bases: TGCGCCAGCAGCCAACTCCGGGAAGAGACCCAGTACTTC. Amino acid sequence: CASSQLREETQYF.

This clonotype was recorded at least ten times. The chain has TRBV12-3 or TRBV12-4 and TRBJ1-1, with 7 nucleotides matching TRBD1. The trim removed 5 bases at V and 0 bases at J, leaving 12 bases unmatched. This CDR3 is 17 amino acids long. CDR3 nucleotide sequence: TGTGCCAGCAGTCCATTGCGGCAGGGGGGGATGAACACTGAAGCTTTCTTT. Protein product: CASSPLRQGGMNTEAFF.